Here is one TCR beta chain with its context. The target antigen is unknown. V dropped 6 bases and J dropped 0 bases, with 9 bases sitting between them. Germline-derived CDR1 and CDR2 are LNHDA and SQIVND (reference sequence). The CDR3 has 14 amino acids. This entry comes from a study of shared clonotypes between healthy human individuals. Study-wide results and limits: Of the naive CD4 clonotypes, about 5.4% were shared across a few donors.

Every subset's genomic DNA went evenly onto several immunoSEQ plates. Replicate PCRs for sorted subsets used around 200 ng DNA; this equaled 25,000 to 30,000 T cell genomes. Only in-frame clones appear in the TCRdb table, and some are missing; sequencing was by immunoSEQ multiplex PCR. Of about 1.5 million clones listed, 95% to 97% were seen once; the top ten hold 1% to 1.5%. The gene calls are TRBV19 and TRBJ1-5; D is unclear. The sequence derives from a man aged 25-45 years in good health. The sample was naive CD4+ T cells sorted from blood. Documented subset: CD45RA+ positively selected. The CDR3 here is CASRTSYSNQPQHF. The CDR3 DNA follows: TGTGCCAGTAGGACAAGCTATAGCAATCAGCCCCAGCATTTT.